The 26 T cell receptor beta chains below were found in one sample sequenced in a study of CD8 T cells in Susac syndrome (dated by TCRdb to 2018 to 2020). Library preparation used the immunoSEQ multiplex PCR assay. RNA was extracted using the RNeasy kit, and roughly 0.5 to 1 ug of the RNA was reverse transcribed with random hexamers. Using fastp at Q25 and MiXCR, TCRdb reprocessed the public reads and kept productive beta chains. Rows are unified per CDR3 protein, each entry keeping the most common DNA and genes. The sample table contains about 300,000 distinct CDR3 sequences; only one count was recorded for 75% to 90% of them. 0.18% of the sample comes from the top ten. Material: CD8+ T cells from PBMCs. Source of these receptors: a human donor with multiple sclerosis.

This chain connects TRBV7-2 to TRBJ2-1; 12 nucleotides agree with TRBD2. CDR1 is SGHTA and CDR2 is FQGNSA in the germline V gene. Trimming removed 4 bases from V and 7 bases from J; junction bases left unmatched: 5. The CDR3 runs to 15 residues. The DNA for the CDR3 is TGTGCCAGCAGCTCTAGCGGGGGGGCAAGGAATGAGCAGTTCTTC. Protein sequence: CASSSSGGARNEQFF.

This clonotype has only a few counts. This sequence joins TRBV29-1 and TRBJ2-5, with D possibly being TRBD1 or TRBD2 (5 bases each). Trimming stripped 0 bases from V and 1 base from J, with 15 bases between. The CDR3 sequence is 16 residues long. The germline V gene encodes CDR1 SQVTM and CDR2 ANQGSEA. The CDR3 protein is CSVEDPGRRPQETQYF. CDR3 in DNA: TGCAGCGTTGAAGACCCGGGACGTCGGCCCCAAGAGACCCAGTACTTC.

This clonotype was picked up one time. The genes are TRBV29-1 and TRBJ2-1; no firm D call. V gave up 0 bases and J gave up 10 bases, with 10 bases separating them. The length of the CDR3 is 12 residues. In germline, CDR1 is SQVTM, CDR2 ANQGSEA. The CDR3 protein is CSVEDQRIEQFF. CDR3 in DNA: TGCAGCGTTGAAGATCAACGAATCGAGCAGTTCTTC.

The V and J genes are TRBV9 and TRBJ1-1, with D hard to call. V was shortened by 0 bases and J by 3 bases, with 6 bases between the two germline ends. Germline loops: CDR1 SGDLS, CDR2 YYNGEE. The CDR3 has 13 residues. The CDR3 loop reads CASSVGRYTEAFF. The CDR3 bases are TGTGCCAGCAGCGTAGGGCGTTACACTGAAGCTTTCTTT.

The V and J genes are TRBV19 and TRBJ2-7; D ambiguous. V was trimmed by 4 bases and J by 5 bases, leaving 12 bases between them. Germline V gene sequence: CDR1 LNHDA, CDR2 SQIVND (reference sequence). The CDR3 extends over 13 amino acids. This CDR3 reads CASSTTLVDEQYF. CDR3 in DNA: TGTGCCAGTAGTACGACTTTGGTTGACGAGCAGTACTTC.

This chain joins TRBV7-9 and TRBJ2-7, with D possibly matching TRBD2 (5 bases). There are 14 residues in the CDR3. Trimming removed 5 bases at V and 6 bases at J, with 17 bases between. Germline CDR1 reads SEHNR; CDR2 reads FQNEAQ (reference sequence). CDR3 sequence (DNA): TGTGCCAGCAGCCCCTCGCCGGGGAAGGGCGAGCAGTACTTC. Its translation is CASSPSPGKGEQYF. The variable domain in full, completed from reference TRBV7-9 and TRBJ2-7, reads DTGVSQNPRHKITKRGQNVTFRCDPISEHNRLYWYRQTLGQGPEFLTYFQNEAQLEKSRLLSDRFSAERPKGSFSTLEIQRTEQGDSAMYLCASSPSPGKGEQYFGPGTRLTVT.

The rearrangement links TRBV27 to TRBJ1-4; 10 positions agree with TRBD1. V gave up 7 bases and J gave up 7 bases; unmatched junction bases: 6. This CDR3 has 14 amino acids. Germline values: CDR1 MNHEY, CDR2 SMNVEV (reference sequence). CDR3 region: CASTDRGQGEKLFF. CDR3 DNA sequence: TGTGCCAGCACCGACAGGGGGCAGGGTGAAAAACTGTTTTTT.

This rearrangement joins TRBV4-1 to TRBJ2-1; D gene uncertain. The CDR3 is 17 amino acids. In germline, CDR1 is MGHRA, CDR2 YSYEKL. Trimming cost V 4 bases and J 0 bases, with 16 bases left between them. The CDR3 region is CASSPQNDAYSYNEQFF. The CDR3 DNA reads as TGCGCCAGCAGCCCCCAGAACGACGCCTACTCCTACAATGAGCAGTTCTTC.

CDR3: CASSYTRDRGGFQETQYF. DNA for the CDR3: TGTGCCAGCAGTTACACGCGGGACAGGGGAGGTTTCCAAGAGACCCAGTACTTC. The rearrangement links TRBV6-5 to TRBJ2-5; 10 bases are shared with TRBD1. Germline assignment: CDR1 MNHEY and CDR2 SVGAGI. This CDR3 spans 18 amino acids. The V segment lost 2 bases and the J segment 1 base; nucleotides outside the gene matches: 10.

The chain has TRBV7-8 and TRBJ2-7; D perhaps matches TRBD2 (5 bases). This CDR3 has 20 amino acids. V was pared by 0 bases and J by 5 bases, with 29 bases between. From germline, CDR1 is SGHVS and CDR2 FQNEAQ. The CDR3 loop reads CASSLALIGQEIRGLNEQYF. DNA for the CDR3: TGTGCCAGCAGCTTAGCGCTAATTGGTCAGGAGATAAGAGGGTTGAACGAGCAGTACTTC.

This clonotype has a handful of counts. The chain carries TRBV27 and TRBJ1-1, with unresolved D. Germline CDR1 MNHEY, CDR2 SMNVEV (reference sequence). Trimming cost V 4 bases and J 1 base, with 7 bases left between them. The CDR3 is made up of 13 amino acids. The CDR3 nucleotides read TGTGCCAGCAGTTCAGGAGGGAACACTGAAGCTTTCTTT. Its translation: CASSSGGNTEAFF.

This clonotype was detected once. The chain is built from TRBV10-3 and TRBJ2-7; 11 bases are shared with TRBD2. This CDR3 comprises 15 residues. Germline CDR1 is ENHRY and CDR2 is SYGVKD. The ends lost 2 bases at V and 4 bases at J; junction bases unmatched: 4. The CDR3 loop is CAISELSGRGYEQYF. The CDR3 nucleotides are TGTGCCATCAGTGAGCTTAGCGGGAGGGGTTACGAGCAGTACTTC.

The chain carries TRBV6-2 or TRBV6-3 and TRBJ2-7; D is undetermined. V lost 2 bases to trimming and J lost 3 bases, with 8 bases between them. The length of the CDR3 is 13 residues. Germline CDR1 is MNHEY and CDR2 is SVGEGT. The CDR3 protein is CASSYPSYYEQYF. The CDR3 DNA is TGTGCCAGCAGTTACCCCAGTTACTACGAGCAGTACTTC.

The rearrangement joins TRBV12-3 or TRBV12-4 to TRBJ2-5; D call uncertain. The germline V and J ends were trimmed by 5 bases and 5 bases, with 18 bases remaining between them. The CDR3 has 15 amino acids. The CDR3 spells CASSPPTSLGETQYF. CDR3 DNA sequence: TGTGCCAGCAGTCCGCCGACTTCTCTTGGGGAGACCCAGTACTTC.

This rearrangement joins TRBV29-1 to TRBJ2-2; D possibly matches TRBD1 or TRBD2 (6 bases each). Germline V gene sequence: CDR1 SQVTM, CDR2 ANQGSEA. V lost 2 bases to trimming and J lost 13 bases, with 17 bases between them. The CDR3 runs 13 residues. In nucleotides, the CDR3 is TGCAGCGTTGAAACCTCCGGGGGCGAGGGGCTGTTTTTT. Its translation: CSVETSGGEGLFF.

CDR3 nucleotides: TGTGCCAGTAGTATAGCTCCAAGCTCTGACTACGAGCAGTACTTC. It codes for CASSIAPSSDYEQYF. The V call is TRBV19, the J call TRBJ2-7; D is undetermined. The V and J ends lost 1 base and 3 bases respectively, with 13 bases between them. CDR1 is LNHDA and CDR2 is SQIVND in the germline V gene (reference sequence). This CDR3 is built from 15 residues.

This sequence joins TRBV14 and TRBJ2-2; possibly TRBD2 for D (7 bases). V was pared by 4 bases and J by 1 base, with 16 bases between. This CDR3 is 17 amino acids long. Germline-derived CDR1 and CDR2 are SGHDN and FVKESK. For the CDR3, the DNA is TGTGCCAGCAGCCCCCCCCGCGGGGGCCTGAACACCGGGGAGCTGTTTTTT. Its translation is CASSPPRGGLNTGELFF.

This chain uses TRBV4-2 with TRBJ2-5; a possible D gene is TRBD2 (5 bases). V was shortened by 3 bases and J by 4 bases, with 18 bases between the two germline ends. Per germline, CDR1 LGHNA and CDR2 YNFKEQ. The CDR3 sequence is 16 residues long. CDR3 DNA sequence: TGTGCCAGCAGCCAGGCCGGCGAGGGAGTGGGAGAGACCCAGTACTTC. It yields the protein CASSQAGEGVGETQYF.

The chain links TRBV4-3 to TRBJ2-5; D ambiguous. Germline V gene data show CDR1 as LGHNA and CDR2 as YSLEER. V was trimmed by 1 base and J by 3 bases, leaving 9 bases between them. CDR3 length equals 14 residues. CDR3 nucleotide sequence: TGCGCCAGCAGCCAAGGCCGGATGGAAGAGACCCAGTACTTC. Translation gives CASSQGRMEETQYF.

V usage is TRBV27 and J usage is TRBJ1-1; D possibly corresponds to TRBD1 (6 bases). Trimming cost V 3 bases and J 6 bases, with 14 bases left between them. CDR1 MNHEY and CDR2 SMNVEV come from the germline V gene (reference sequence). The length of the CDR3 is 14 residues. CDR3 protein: CASSLGAGFAEAFF. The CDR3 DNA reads TGTGCCAGCAGTTTGGGGGCAGGGTTCGCTGAAGCTTTCTTT.

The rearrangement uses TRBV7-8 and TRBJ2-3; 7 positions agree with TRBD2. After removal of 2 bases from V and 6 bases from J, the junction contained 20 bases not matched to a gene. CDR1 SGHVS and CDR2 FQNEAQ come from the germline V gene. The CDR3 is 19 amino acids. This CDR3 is CASSLKASGAPVIADTQYF. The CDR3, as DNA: TGTGCCAGCAGCTTAAAGGCTAGCGGAGCCCCCGTCATCGCGGATACGCAGTATTTT.

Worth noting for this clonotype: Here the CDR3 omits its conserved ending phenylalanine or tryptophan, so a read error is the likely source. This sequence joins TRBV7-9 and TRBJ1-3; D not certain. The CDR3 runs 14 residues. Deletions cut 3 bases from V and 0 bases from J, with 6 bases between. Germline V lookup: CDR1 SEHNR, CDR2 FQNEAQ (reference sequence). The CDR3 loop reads CASSFMVSGNTIYS. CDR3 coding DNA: TGTGCCAGCAGCTTTATGGTCTCTGGAAACACCATATATTCT.

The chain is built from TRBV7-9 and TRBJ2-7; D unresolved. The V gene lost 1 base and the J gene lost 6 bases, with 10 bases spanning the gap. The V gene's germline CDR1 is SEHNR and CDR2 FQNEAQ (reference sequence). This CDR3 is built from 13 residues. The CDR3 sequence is CASSLGLEVEQYF. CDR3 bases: TGTGCCAGCAGCTTAGGGCTAGAGGTCGAGCAGTACTTC.

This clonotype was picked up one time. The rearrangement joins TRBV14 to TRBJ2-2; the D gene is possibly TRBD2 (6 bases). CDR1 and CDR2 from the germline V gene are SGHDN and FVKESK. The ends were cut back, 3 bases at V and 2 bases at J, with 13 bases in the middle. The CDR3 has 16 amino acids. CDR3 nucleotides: TGTGCCAGCAGCCACCGGGGACTCCCTAACACCGGGGAGCTGTTTTTT. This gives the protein CASSHRGLPNTGELFF.

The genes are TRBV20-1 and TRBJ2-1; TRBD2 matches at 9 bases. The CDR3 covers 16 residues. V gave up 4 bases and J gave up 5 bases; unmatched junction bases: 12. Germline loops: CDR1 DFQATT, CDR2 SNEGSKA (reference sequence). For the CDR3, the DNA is TGCAGTGCTATAGCGGGGGCCGGGGTTGAGAACAATGAGCAGTTCTTC. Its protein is CSAIAGAGVENNEQFF.

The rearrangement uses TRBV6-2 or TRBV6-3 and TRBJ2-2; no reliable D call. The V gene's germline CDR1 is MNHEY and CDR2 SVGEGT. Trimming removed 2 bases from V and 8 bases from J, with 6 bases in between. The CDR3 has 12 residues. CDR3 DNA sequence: TGTGCCAGCAGTTACCCCCCAGGGGAGCTGTTTTTT. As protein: CASSYPPGELFF.